Below, one TCR beta chain is given with its context. Germline V gene sequence: CDR1 DFQATT, CDR2 SNEGSKA (reference sequence). The CDR3 totals 13 residues. With 3 bases removed from V and 2 bases from J, the gap between germline ends came to 10 bases. Original methodology: How many nucleated cells were present was estimated from reference gene primer amplification. The method was immunoSEQ multiplex PCR; TCRdb's version includes in-frame clones alone and lacks a portion of them. Clonal size and the V and J genes are those of that table, whereas D and trimming came from the DNA. The sample yields about 90,000 clones, about 80% seen once. The record originates from a study of blood T cell repertoires in COVID-19. Study in general: The United States, Italy and Spain were the sources of the acute and convalescent COVID-19 samples. T cells, B-cell-depleted T cells, or PBMCs provided the cDNA or gDNA that served as material.

V and J are TRBV20-1 and TRBJ1-1; the D gene is possibly TRBD1 (5 bases). The receptor was derived from a man in his sixties or seventies with acute or convalescent COVID-19. The sequenced sample consisted of peripheral blood. CDR3 DNA sequence: TGCAGTGCTAGTCGACAGCCAAACACTGAAGCTTTCTTT. Translating it yields CSASRQPNTEAFF.